A single sample is the source of the 11 T cell receptor beta chains below, sequenced in a study of cytomegalovirus exposure and HLA in healthy donors. The primer mix had 60 Vbeta and 13 Jbeta primers. This table comes from immunoSEQ multiplex PCR, and its TCRdb copy is limited to in-frame clones, with some not included. The data contain tens of thousands of clones, around 64% of them singletons. Source material: PBMCs. These receptors were collected from a woman in her fifties or sixties in good health and CMV-seronegative.

This clone is a singleton in its sample. This sequence joins TRBV25-1 and TRBJ1-3; D is undetermined. The CDR3 contains 15 residues. Germline V lookup: CDR1 MGHDK, CDR2 SYGVNS. The V end lost 2 bases, the J end lost 0 bases, and 8 bases lay between the germline ends. In DNA form, the CDR3 reads TGTGCCAGCAGTGAAGGCGGGAACTCTGGAAACACCATATATTTT. Translating it yields CASSEGGNSGNTIYF.

This clone appeared a few times. The chain employs TRBV5-4 and TRBJ2-7; tentatively, D is TRBD1 (5 bases). Trimming took off 2 bases at V and 6 bases at J, with 21 bases between the two ends. Looked up from germline, CDR1 is SGHNT and CDR2 is YYREEE (reference sequence). The CDR3 covers 16 residues. This CDR3 reads CASSLRGNSWGGEQYF. The CDR3 bases are TGTGCCAGCAGCTTAAGGGGCAACAGCTGGGGTGGCGAGCAGTACTTC.

The chain joins TRBV19 to TRBJ1-2, with D perhaps TRBD1 (6 bases). This CDR3 comprises 13 residues. Per germline, CDR1 LNHDA and CDR2 SQIVND (reference sequence). Trimming pared 4 bases from V and 5 bases from J, leaving 11 bases between. This chain's CDR3 is CASSTGTTYGYTF. The CDR3 DNA follows: TGTGCCAGTAGTACCGGGACAACTTATGGCTACACCTTC. The full variable domain, in which reference TRBV19 and TRBJ1-2 provide the parts outside the CDR3, is DGGITQSPKYLFRKEGQNVTLSCEQNLNHDAMYWYRQDPGQGLRLIYYSQIVNDFQKGDIAEGYSVSREKKESFPLTVTSAQKNPTAFYLCASSTGTTYGYTFGSGTRLTVV.

The chain is built from TRBV18 and TRBJ2-7; TRBD1 aligns across 10 bases. The trim removed 0 bases at V and 5 bases at J, leaving 10 bases unmatched. Per germline, CDR1 KGHSH and CDR2 LQKENI. This CDR3 spans 17 amino acids. CDR3 loop: CASSPPEAGTGVDEQYF. The CDR3 DNA is TGTGCCAGCTCACCACCCGAGGCCGGGACAGGGGTGGACGAGCAGTACTTC.

CDR3 sequence: CASSSPSGGNTEAFF. As DNA, the CDR3 is TGTGCCAGCAGTTCCCCATCAGGGGGCAATACTGAAGCTTTCTTT. The chain is built from TRBV27 and TRBJ1-1; 8 positions match TRBD1. The CDR3 consists of 15 residues. The germline gives CDR1 MNHEY, CDR2 SMNVEV (reference sequence). V lost 4 bases and J lost 5; bases outside the gene matches: 9.

The J gene is TRBJ1-4, the V gene TRBV6-5; D is unclear. The CDR3 totals 16 residues. CDR1 and CDR2 (germline): MNHEY, SVGAGI. The V gene lost 2 bases and the J gene lost 0 bases, with 10 bases spanning the gap. The CDR3 region has the DNA TGTGCCAGCAGTTACCGCCATGGAGCAACTAATGAAAAACTGTTTTTT. Translated: CASSYRHGATNEKLFF.

The rearrangement uses TRBV7-2 and TRBJ2-7, with 7 bases aligning to TRBD2. The CDR3 runs to 16 residues. Germline CDR1 reads SGHTA; CDR2 reads FQGNSA. Trimming removed 7 bases from V and 6 bases from J; junction bases left unmatched: 18. The CDR3 bases are TGTGCCAGCACCTTTACCGGGGGGTCTAGCGGAAGCGAGCAGTACTTC. Translation gives CASTFTGGSSGSEQYF.

This clone was seen a handful of times. The gene calls are TRBV6-5 and TRBJ1-2; 10 positions agree with TRBD1. Germline loops: CDR1 MNHEY, CDR2 SVGAGI. The V gene end was trimmed by 2 bases and the J gene end by 4 bases; junction bases not matched to a gene: 7. CDR3 length: 16 amino acids. CDR3 sequence (DNA): TGTGCCAGCAGTTACGACGGGACAGGGGCCCGCTATGGCTACACCTTC. Protein product: CASSYDGTGARYGYTF.

This sequence joins TRBV5-6 and TRBJ2-7, with D perhaps TRBD2 (6 bases). CDR3 size: 14 residues. V gave up 6 bases and J gave up 5 bases, with 18 bases separating them. Germline CDR1 and CDR2: SGHDT and YYEEEE. The CDR3 DNA is TGTGCCAGCACCCCGGGACCAGGCGGGAACGAGCAGTACTTC. Its protein is CASTPGPGGNEQYF. Variable domain in full (rest from reference TRBV5-6 and TRBJ2-7): DAGVTQSPTHLIKTRGQQVTLRCSPKSGHDTVSWYQQALGQGPQFIFQYYEEEERQRGNFPDRFSGHQFPNYSSELNVNALLLGDSALYLCASTPGPGGNEQYFGPGTRLTVT.

The V gene is TRBV7-3, the J gene TRBJ2-7, with 7 bases identical to TRBD2. CDR3 size: 13 residues. The V gene's germline CDR1 is SGHTA and CDR2 FQGTGA. The V segment lost 9 bases and the J segment 2 bases; nucleotides outside the gene matches: 7. The CDR3 sequence is CASAEAGAYEQYF. As DNA, the CDR3 is TGTGCCAGTGCCGAGGCGGGGGCCTACGAGCAGTACTTC. The full variable domain, its missing parts supplied by reference TRBV7-3 and TRBJ2-7, is GAGVSQTPSNKVTEKGKYVELRCDPISGHTALYWYRQSLGQGPEFLIYFQGTGAADDSGLPNDRFFAVRPEGSVSTLKIQRTERGDSAVYLCASAEAGAYEQYFGPGTRLTVT.

The V and J genes are TRBV7-8 and TRBJ1-2, with TRBD1 as a possible D gene (5 bases). The germline V gene has CDR1 SGHVS and CDR2 FQNEAQ. The V and J ends lost 3 bases and 4 bases respectively, with 21 bases between them. This CDR3 is built from 17 residues. The CDR3 reads CASSFRQGSRGSYGYTF. The CDR3 DNA is TGTGCCAGCAGCTTTCGACAAGGGTCCCGGGGGAGCTATGGCTACACCTTC.